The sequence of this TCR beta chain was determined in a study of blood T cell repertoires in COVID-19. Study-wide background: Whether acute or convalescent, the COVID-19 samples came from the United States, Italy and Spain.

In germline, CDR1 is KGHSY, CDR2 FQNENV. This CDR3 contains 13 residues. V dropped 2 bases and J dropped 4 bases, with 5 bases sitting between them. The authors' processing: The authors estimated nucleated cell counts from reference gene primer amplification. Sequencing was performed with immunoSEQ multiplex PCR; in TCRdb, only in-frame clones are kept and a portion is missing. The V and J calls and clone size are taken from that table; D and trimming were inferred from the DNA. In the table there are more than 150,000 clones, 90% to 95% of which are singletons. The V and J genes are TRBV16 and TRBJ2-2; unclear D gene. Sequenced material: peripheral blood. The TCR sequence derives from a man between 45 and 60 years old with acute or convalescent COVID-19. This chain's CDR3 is CASSQIVTGELFF. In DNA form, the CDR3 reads TGTGCCAGCAGCCAAATCGTCACCGGGGAGCTGTTTTTT.